What follows describes a single TCR beta chain. TCRdb's table, derived via immunoSEQ multiplex PCR, lists solely in-frame clones and lacks some. The table lists 150,000 to 200,000 clones, 92% of them singletons. This specimen belongs to a study of T cell responses to AZD1222 COVID-19 vaccine. Trimming took off 9 bases at V and 1 base at J, with 25 bases between the two ends. The CDR3 has 18 residues. This chain joins TRBV6-7 and TRBJ2-4; maybe TRBD1 (6 bases). TRBV6-7 is an open reading frame whose function is uncertain. The material sequenced was peripheral blood, taken on day 0 of AZD1222 vaccination. This TCR came from an adult in good health. CDR3 residues: CARPKGGDNGSAKNIQYF. The DNA of the CDR3 is TGTGCCAGACCAAAAGGGGGAGATAATGGCTCCGCCAAAAACATTCAGTACTTC.